This T cell receptor (beta chain) stems from a study of cytomegalovirus exposure and HLA in healthy donors. The CDR3 consists of 16 residues. Germline CDR1 SGHVS, CDR2 FQNEAQ. V lost 4 bases to trimming and J lost 0 bases, with 13 bases between them. It was with 60 Vbeta and 13 Jbeta primers that the PCR ran. Original methodology: As a later analysis found, there were tens of millions of unique TCR beta chains, of which some 9.9 million were shared. Assay used: immunoSEQ multiplex PCR; TCRdb lists only in-frame clones, some missing. V, J and clone size were drawn from that table, and D and trimming were deduced from the DNA. The sample has about 210,000 clones; more than 75% are singletons. This clone has a single count. Its target is unknown. Study-wide results and limits: Sequencing likely generated an artifact that appeared as a cluster of highly shared sequence variants.

The V and J genes are TRBV7-8 and TRBJ2-1; D is unresolved. The receptor was derived from a man aged 40-55 years in good health and CMV-seropositive. The sequenced sample consisted of PBMCs. CDR3 sequence: CASSSPWRSSYNEQFF. CDR3 nucleotide sequence: TGTGCCAGCAGCTCCCCTTGGCGGAGCTCCTACAATGAGCAGTTCTTC.